This T cell receptor (beta chain) was captured in a study of T cell responses to AZD1222 COVID-19 vaccine. CDR1 and CDR2 (germline): SGDLS, YYNGEE. The CDR3 loop spans 17 amino acids. V was pared by 2 bases and J by 1 base, with 8 bases of the junction left unmatched. Details on this clone: Its antigen is as yet unknown.

TCRdb's copy holds only in-frame clones and misses some; the assay was immunoSEQ multiplex PCR. Among roughly 130,000 clones listed, roughly 88% were seen once. Study results and caveats: Increased Spike-specific TCR breadth and depth were observed after two AZD1222 doses. Unmutated variant regions are reportedly targeted by nearly half of spike-specific TCRs. Baseline serostatus was positive in only five to seven AZD1222 recipients.

The specimen comprised peripheral blood, sampled on day 0 of MenACWY control vaccination. This TCR derives from an adult in good health. The chain couples TRBV9 to TRBJ2-5, with TRBD1 identical over 10 bases. The DNA for the CDR3 is TGTGCCAGCAGCGTTTCCGCCGGGACAGGGGCCCAAGAGACCCAGTACTTC. It is translated as CASSVSAGTGAQETQYF. The whole variable domain, filled in from reference TRBV9 and TRBJ2-5, reads DSGVTQTPKHLITATGQRVTLRCSPRSGDLSVYWYQQSLDQGLQFLIQYYNGEERAKGNILERFSAQQFPDLHSELNLSSLELGDSALYFCASSVSAGTGAQETQYFGPGTRLLVL.